The present T cell receptor (beta chain) was sequenced within a study of blood T cell repertoires in COVID-19. Study at large: Whether acute or convalescent, the COVID-19 samples came from the United States, Italy and Spain. Sources were T cells, B-cell-depleted T cells, or PBMCs; the material itself was cDNA or gDNA.

There are 17 residues in the CDR3. Germline CDR1 is SGHRS and CDR2 is YFSETQ. The V segment lost 0 bases and the J segment 2 bases; nucleotides outside the gene matches: 8. This clone has a handful of counts. In the authors' workflow: Scientists estimated how many nucleated cells there were by amplifying reference gene primers. Assay: immunoSEQ multiplex PCR; the TCRdb copy retains only in-frame clones and omits some. That table gives V, J and clone size, and the DNA gave D and trimming. The sample consists of over 130,000 clones, about three quarters of them appearing once. This clonotype was sampled from a woman aged 80 or over with active or convalescent COVID-19. The genes are TRBV5-1 and TRBJ2-5; TRBD1 aligns across 9 bases. The specimen was peripheral blood. CDR3 in amino acids: CASSLGGTGSYQETQYF. The CDR3, as DNA: TGCGCCAGCAGCTTGGGGGGGACAGGGAGTTATCAAGAGACCCAGTACTTC.